This TCR beta chain originates from a study of blood T cell repertoires in COVID-19. Living in roughly 23 US areas, the participants were between roughly 18 and 90 years of age. CDR3 size: 13 residues. The germline V gene has CDR1 SGHKS and CDR2 YYEKEE (reference sequence). V lost 1 base to trimming and J lost 8 bases, with 12 bases between them. In the original analysis: The assay estimated nucleated cells by amplifying reference gene primers. Only in-frame clones appear in the TCRdb table, and some are missing; sequencing was by immunoSEQ multiplex PCR. That table supplies the V and J calls and clone size; D and trimming were determined from the DNA. The sample consists of 370,000 or so clones, around 87% of them appearing once.

This clonotype was obtained from a man aged 25-45 years who had recovered from COVID-19. The chain links TRBV5-5 to TRBJ1-2; TRBD1 might be the D (5 bases). The sample comprised PBMCs or T cells enriched from blood (not recorded which). CDR3 bases: TGTGCCAGCAGCTTGTGGCCAGGGCAAGGCTACACCTTC. It encodes CASSLWPGQGYTF.